These T cell receptor beta chains were read from a single sample in a study of blood T cell repertoires in COVID-19. Using immunoSEQ multiplex PCR, the repertoire was profiled, and TCRdb retains in-frame clones only, with some absent. The sample lists about 93,000 clones; about nine tenths were seen once. Material: peripheral blood. Source of these receptors: a man aged 45 to 65 with acute or convalescent COVID-19. The CDR3 runs from the conserved cysteine through the conserved F or W. The D gene is left open where the match is weak. Only part of the rows carry a size: once, few, many, or a class if the clone is expanded.

j_call	v_call	clone_size	d_call	cdr3_aa	cdr3_nt
TRBJ2-1	TRBV10-3	once	TRBD2	CAISPLAGVSLNEQFF	TGTGCCATCAGCCCGTTAGCGGGAGTATCCCTAAATGAGCAGTTCTTC
TRBJ1-1	TRBV6-5	NA	NA	CASSYLGRGEAFF	TGTGCCAGCAGTTACCTAGGAAGAGGTGAAGCTTTCTTT
TRBJ2-1	TRBV11-2	few	TRBD1	CASSLLDRVIYNEQFF	TGTGCCAGCAGCTTATTGGACAGGGTGATCTACAATGAGCAGTTCTTC
TRBJ2-1	TRBV27	NA	TRBD2	CASSLSWAIKAGTSSYNEQFF	TGTGCCAGCAGTTTATCTTGGGCAATCAAAGCAGGGACTAGCTCCTACAATGAGCAGTTCTTC
TRBJ1-1	TRBV6-5	NA	TRBD1	CASSFQKGQGSEAFF	TGTGCCAGCAGTTTCCAGAAGGGACAGGGATCTGAAGCTTTCTTT
TRBJ1-5	TRBV7-8	NA	NA	CASSRDSLNQPQHF	TGTGCCAGCAGCCGAGACAGCCTTAATCAGCCCCAGCATTTT
TRBJ2-1	TRBV19	NA	NA	CASSILANEQFF	TGTGCCAGTAGTATTTTGGCAAATGAGCAGTTCTTC
TRBJ1-2	TRBV6-5	NA	NA	CASSYEEGVVYGYTF	TGTGCCAGCAGTTACGAGGAAGGGGTCGTCTATGGCTACACCTTC
TRBJ2-1	TRBV28	once	TRBD1	CASSKGGREQFF	TGTGCCAGCAGTAAAGGGGGCCGTGAGCAGTTCTTC
TRBJ1-5	TRBV7-8	NA	NA	CASSHREFSQPQHF	TGTGCCAGCAGCCACAGGGAGTTTAGTCAGCCCCAGCATTTT
TRBJ2-3	TRBV7-2	NA	TRBD2	CASSLEGLGTDTQYF	TGTGCCAGCAGCTTAGAGGGACTAGGCACAGATACGCAGTATTTT
TRBJ2-5	TRBV5-1	NA	TRBD1	CASSAGQGGSGVETQYF	TGCGCCAGCAGCGCCGGACAGGGTGGGTCGGGGGTAGAGACCCAGTACTTC
TRBJ2-4	TRBV5-1	NA	TRBD2	CASSLDEGRDIQYF	TGCGCCAGCAGCTTGGATGAGGGGAGGGACATTCAGTACTTC
TRBJ2-2	TRBV3-1/TRBV3-2	NA	TRBD1	CASSRPGTGKAGELFF	TGTGCCAGCAGCCGACCCGGGACAGGGAAGGCCGGGGAGCTGTTTTTT
TRBJ1-2	TRBV27	NA	TRBD1	CASSLSLTGYGYTF	TGTGCCAGCAGTTTATCTCTGACAGGGTATGGCTACACCTTC
TRBJ1-4	TRBV3-1/TRBV3-2	NA	NA	CASSPGHHSTNEKLFF	TGTGCCAGCAGCCCGGGACACCACTCAACTAATGAAAAACTGTTTTTT
TRBJ1-5	TRBV7-2	NA	TRBD1	CASSGGTGGNQPQHF	TGTGCCAGCAGCGGCGGGACAGGGGGCAATCAGCCCCAGCATTTT
TRBJ1-2	TRBV19	NA	TRBD1	CASRPNPGQGAYGYTF	TGTGCCAGTAGACCCAACCCGGGACAGGGGGCTTATGGCTACACCTTC
TRBJ2-1	TRBV9	NA	TRBD2	CASSVVAGEYNEQFF	TGTGCCAGCAGCGTGGTAGCGGGAGAGTATAATGAGCAGTTCTTC
TRBJ1-5	TRBV19	NA	NA	CASSIPLYQPQHF	TGTGCCAGTAGTATCCCCTTATATCAGCCCCAGCATTTT
TRBJ1-6	TRBV7-8	NA	NA	CASSLGTAQSLHF	TGTGCCAGCAGCTTAGGGACAGCCCAATCCCTCCACTTT
TRBJ1-5	TRBV5-5	once	NA	CASSLDAGKLQPQHF	TGTGCCAGCAGCTTGGATGCGGGTAAGCTTCAGCCCCAGCATTTT
TRBJ2-5	TRBV9	NA	TRBD1	CASSVGGTGSQETQYF	TGTGCCAGCAGCGTAGGGGGGACAGGGAGCCAAGAGACCCAGTACTTC
TRBJ2-3	TRBV7-6	NA	NA	CASSFHLGESDTQYF	TGTGCCAGCAGCTTTCATCTGGGAGAGTCCGATACGCAGTATTTT
TRBJ2-6	TRBV4-1	NA	TRBD1	CASSQGGQGRTGANVLTF	TGCGCCAGCAGCCAAGGGGGACAGGGAAGAACTGGGGCCAACGTCCTGACTTTC
TRBJ2-1	TRBV29-1	NA	NA	CSAHGDSKNEQFF	TGCAGCGCCCACGGGGACTCTAAAAATGAGCAGTTCTTC
TRBJ2-1	TRBV30	NA	NA	CAWSPPGGQGRQFF	TGTGCCTGGAGTCCACCGGGGGGCCAGGGTCGGCAGTTCTTC